The next 21 T cell receptor beta chains were all read from a single sample in a study of blood T cell repertoires in COVID-19. The data were produced by immunoSEQ multiplex PCR, yet TCRdb's version contains in-frame clones alone and is incomplete. The sample contains 200,000 to 300,000 clones, about 80% of which appear only once. Sequenced material: peripheral blood. These receptors were collected from a man older than 75 with acute or convalescent COVID-19.

V is TRBV11-3 and J is TRBJ2-7, with 8 bases matching TRBD1. In germline, CDR1 is SGHNT, CDR2 YENEEA. Unmatched junction bases numbered 7, after V lost 1 base and J lost 5 bases. The CDR3 contains 15 residues. CDR3 residues: CASSLGTGSIHEQYF. As DNA, the CDR3 is TGTGCCAGCAGCTTAGGGACAGGGTCCATCCACGAGCAGTACTTC. The full variable domain, with the rest looked up from reference TRBV11-3 and TRBJ2-7, is EAGVVQSPRYKIIEKKQPVAFWCNPISGHNTLYWYLQNLGQGPELLIRYENEEAVDDSQLPKDRFSAERLKGVDSTLKIQPAELGDSAVYLCASSLGTGSIHEQYFGPGTRLTVT.

This clone was found a few times. This chain uses TRBV27 with TRBJ1-4; TRBD1 might be the D (5 bases). Germline CDR1 reads MNHEY; CDR2 reads SMNVEV (reference sequence). Trimming removed 5 bases at V and 8 bases at J, with 12 bases between. The CDR3 is made up of 13 amino acids. The CDR3 DNA is TGTGCCAGCAGTCCGCGGGAGGGGGAAAAACTGTTTTTT. Its translation is CASSPREGEKLFF.

This rearrangement joins TRBV11-2 to TRBJ2-7; TRBD1 matches 10 bases. Germline-derived CDR1 and CDR2 are SGHAT and FQNNGV. The CDR3 runs 18 residues. V shed 0 bases, J shed 1 base, and the junction held 9 bases outside the gene matches. The CDR3 DNA follows: TGTGCCAGCAGCTTAGACTTCGGGACAGGGGCCAAGTCCTACGAGCAGTACTTC. Its translation: CASSLDFGTGAKSYEQYF.

The chain employs TRBV30 and TRBJ1-2, with a weak D call TRBD1 (6 bases). CDR1 is GTSNPN, CDR2 SVGIG, per germline (reference sequence). V was shortened by 5 bases and J by 5 bases, with 15 bases between the two germline ends. This CDR3 spans 13 amino acids. This CDR3 is CAWGRDRRYGYTF. In DNA form, the CDR3 reads TGTGCCTGGGGCCGAGACAGGCGTTATGGCTACACCTTC.

The gene calls are TRBV5-1 and TRBJ2-1; 8 bases are a match to TRBD2. Germline CDR1 is SGHRS and CDR2 is YFSETQ. J was trimmed by 3 bases and V by 6 bases; bases with no gene match: 11. The length of the CDR3 is 16 residues. The CDR3 nucleotides are TGCGCCAGCACCCCTCTAGGAGCGGGAGTCTACAATGAGCAGTTCTTC. Translated: CASTPLGAGVYNEQFF.

The chain combines TRBV24-1 with TRBJ1-1, with 9 positions matching TRBD1. The V gene's germline CDR1 is KGHDR and CDR2 SFDVKD. V shed 12 bases, J shed 0 bases, and the junction held 13 bases outside the gene matches. The CDR3 is made up of 16 amino acids. The CDR3 DNA reads as TGTGCCGCCCACCCGAAGACAGGGGGATTGAACACTGAAGCTTTCTTT. Encoded protein: CAAHPKTGGLNTEAFF.

Note on this clone: Other DNA sequences from this sample encode an identical CDR3 as well. The chain is built from TRBV30 and TRBJ1-5; D is perhaps TRBD1 (5 bases). The CDR3 spans 13 residues. Trimming cost V 0 bases and J 4 bases, with 7 bases left between them. CDR1 and CDR2 from the germline V gene are GTSNPN and SVGIG (reference sequence). This chain's CDR3 is CAWSVQVNQPQHF. In DNA, the CDR3 is TGTGCCTGGAGTGTACAGGTGAATCAGCCCCAGCATTTT.

This chain joins TRBV5-5 and TRBJ2-3; D is possibly TRBD2 (5 bases). This CDR3 region has 13 residues. Deletions cut 3 bases from V and 5 bases from J, with 10 bases between. Germline V gene lookup returns CDR1 SGHKS and CDR2 YYEKEE (reference sequence). CDR3 sequence: CASSSAGEDTQYF. CDR3 nucleotide sequence: TGTGCCAGCAGCTCGGCCGGGGAAGATACGCAGTATTTT.

The rearrangement joins TRBV7-9 to TRBJ2-1; D is ambiguous. This CDR3 has 14 residues. The germline V and J ends were trimmed by 2 bases and 4 bases, with 9 bases remaining between them. The germline V gene encodes CDR1 SEHNR and CDR2 FQNEAQ (reference sequence). The CDR3 region is CASSLTRSYNEQFF. CDR3 bases: TGTGCCAGCAGCTTAACCAGGTCGTACAATGAGCAGTTCTTC.

This chain uses TRBV4-2 with TRBJ2-1, with 7 positions matching TRBD1. The CDR3 is 16 amino acids. The V gene's germline CDR1 is LGHNA and CDR2 YNFKEQ. V shed 3 bases and J 2 bases; nucleotides not matched to a gene: 7. The CDR3 here is CASSQTGHGAYNEQFF. CDR3 nucleotides: TGTGCCAGCAGCCAGACAGGGCATGGGGCCTACAATGAGCAGTTCTTC.

J is TRBJ2-1 and V is TRBV7-9, with 7 bases matching TRBD2. The CDR3 contains 16 residues. Losses at the gene ends were 5 bases for V and 4 bases for J; bases not matched to a gene: 11. The V gene's germline CDR1 is SEHNR and CDR2 FQNEAQ (reference sequence). The CDR3 DNA reads as TGTGCCAGCAGCCCACGGGGGAGGGATCGGTACAATGAGCAGTTCTTC. Translation: CASSPRGRDRYNEQFF.

The chain couples TRBV6-6 to TRBJ1-2; 9 bases match TRBD1. Trimming cost V 6 bases and J 5 bases; bases outside gene matches: 7. CDR3 length equals 14 residues. The germline V gene has CDR1 MNHNY and CDR2 SVGAGI (reference sequence). The CDR3 nucleotides read TGTGCCAGCAGGGGGACAGGGATAGGGTATGGCTACACCTTC. Protein product: CASRGTGIGYGYTF.

This clone was observed a few times. CDR3 loop: CASSKQDRGAYEQYF. CDR3 nucleotides: TGTGCCAGCTCCAAGCAGGACAGGGGAGCCTACGAGCAGTACTTC. The gene calls are TRBV27 and TRBJ2-7, with 9 bases identical to TRBD1. Looked up from germline, CDR1 is MNHEY and CDR2 is SMNVEV (reference sequence). CDR3 length: 15 amino acids. J gave up 2 bases and V 8 bases, and 10 bases lay outside the gene matches.

The V call is TRBV21-1, the J call TRBJ2-1; the D call TRBD2 from the table was never checked on the DNA. TRBV21-1 is a pseudogene locus. This CDR3 has 14 amino acids. CDR3 bases: TGTGCCAGCAGCGTGGGGGGGAGGGCCCATGAGCAGTTCTTC. It yields the protein CASSVGGRAHEQFF.

The chain uses TRBV5-4 and TRBJ2-5; 11 bases match TRBD2. The CDR3 loop spans 16 amino acids. Germline V gene data show CDR1 as SGHNT and CDR2 as YYREEE (reference sequence). J lost 2 bases, V lost 4 bases, and 7 bases had no gene match. The CDR3 here is CASSRAGLAAQETQYF. Written as DNA, the CDR3 is TGTGCCAGCAGCCGGGCGGGACTAGCGGCACAAGAGACCCAGTACTTC.

This sequence joins TRBV7-9 and TRBJ1-2, with a tentative D call TRBD1 (6 bases). This CDR3 contains 13 residues. The germline V gene has CDR1 SEHNR and CDR2 FQNEAQ (reference sequence). The V and J ends lost 5 bases and 4 bases respectively, with 11 bases between them. The CDR3 is CASSSTGSYGYTF. CDR3 nucleotide sequence: TGTGCCAGCAGCAGTACAGGGTCCTATGGCTACACCTTC.

V usage is TRBV9 and J usage is TRBJ2-7; maybe TRBD1 (5 bases). Germline V gene data show CDR1 as SGDLS and CDR2 as YYNGEE. CDR3 size: 15 residues. V lost 0 bases and J lost 4, with 14 bases in between. The CDR3 DNA reads TGTGCCAGCAGCGTAGAGTGGGCAGGGCCTTACGAGCAGTACTTC. Protein: CASSVEWAGPYEQYF.

This chain connects TRBV2 to TRBJ1-1; 9 nucleotides match TRBD1. Looked up from germline, CDR1 is SNHLY and CDR2 is FYNNEI. The CDR3 totals 15 residues. Germline trimming cut 6 bases from V and 6 bases from J; bases unmatched to any gene: 11. CDR3 in amino acids: CASSLRGQGRPEAFF. The CDR3 DNA reads as TGTGCCAGCAGCCTACGGGGACAGGGAAGGCCTGAAGCTTTCTTT.

The J gene is TRBJ1-2, the V gene TRBV5-1; 10 bases agree with TRBD1. CDR3 length equals 14 residues. After removal of 4 bases from V and 3 bases from J, the junction contained 3 bases not matched to a gene. Germline V gene sequence: CDR1 SGHRS, CDR2 YFSETQ. CDR3 sequence (DNA): TGCGCCAGCAGCCCGGGACAGGGGTACTATGGCTACACCTTC. Protein product: CASSPGQGYYGYTF.

The chain is built from TRBV5-1 and TRBJ1-1; no definite D call. Germline V gives CDR1 SGHRS, CDR2 YFSETQ. The V end lost 3 bases, the J end lost 0 bases, and 9 bases lay between the germline ends. This CDR3 is 14 amino acids long. The CDR3 DNA is TGCGCCAGCAGCTGGGCCTCAATGAACACTGAAGCTTTCTTT. Amino acids: CASSWASMNTEAFF.

The rearrangement uses TRBV5-6 and TRBJ1-5; 10 bases agree with TRBD1. The CDR3 covers 14 residues. In germline, CDR1 is SGHDT, CDR2 YYEEEE. Germline trimming cut 2 bases from V and 5 bases from J; bases unmatched to any gene: 1. The CDR3 nucleotides read TGTGCCAGCAGCTTAGGACAGGGGGATCAGCCCCAGCATTTT. Its protein product is CASSLGQGDQPQHF.